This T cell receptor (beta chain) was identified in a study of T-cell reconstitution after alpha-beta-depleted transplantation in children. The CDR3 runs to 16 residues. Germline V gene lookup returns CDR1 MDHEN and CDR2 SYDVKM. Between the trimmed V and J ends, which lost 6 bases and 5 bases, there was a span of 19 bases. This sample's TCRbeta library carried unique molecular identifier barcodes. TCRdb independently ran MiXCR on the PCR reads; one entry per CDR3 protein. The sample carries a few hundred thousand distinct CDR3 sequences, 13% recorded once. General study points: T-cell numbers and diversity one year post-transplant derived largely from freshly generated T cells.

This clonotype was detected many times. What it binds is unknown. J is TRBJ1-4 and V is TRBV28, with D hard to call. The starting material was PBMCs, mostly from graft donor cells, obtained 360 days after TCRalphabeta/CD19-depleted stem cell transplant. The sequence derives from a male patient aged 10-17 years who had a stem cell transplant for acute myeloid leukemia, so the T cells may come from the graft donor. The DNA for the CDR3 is TGTGCCAGCAGGGGATTTAAGTGGGCTAGCAATGAAAAACTGTTTTTT. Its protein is CASRGFKWASNEKLFF.